This record looks at one T cell receptor beta chain sequence and its context. The PCR made use of 60 Vbeta and 13 Jbeta primers. This table comes from immunoSEQ multiplex PCR, and its TCRdb copy is limited to in-frame clones, with some not included. The profile shows around 170,000 clones, roughly 80% of them singletons. The source of the sample is a study of cytomegalovirus exposure and HLA in healthy donors. This receptor was taken from a man aged 45 to 65 in good health and CMV-seronegative. Sequencing used PBMCs.

CDR3 sequence reads: CASSLEEATTQYF. DNA of the CDR3: TGTGCCAGCAGCTTAGAAGAGGCAACAACCCAGTACTTC. The V and J genes are TRBV7-2 and TRBJ2-5; no firm D call. V was trimmed by 1 base and J by 8 bases, leaving 11 bases between them. The CDR3 has 13 residues. CDR1 is SGHTA and CDR2 is FQGNSA in the germline V gene.